These 22 T cell receptor beta chains originate from one sample sequenced in a study of cytomegalovirus exposure and HLA in healthy donors. In the PCR, 60 Vbeta and 13 Jbeta primers were used. Sequencing used immunoSEQ multiplex PCR; TCRdb keeps in-frame clones, though not all of them. The sample yields fewer than 150,000 clones, 70% to 80% seen once. Material: PBMCs. These receptors were obtained from a woman aged 40 to 50 in good health and CMV-seropositive.

The V gene is TRBV7-2, the J gene TRBJ1-1; D unclear. V shed 7 bases and J shed 1 base, with 16 bases lying between them. There are 15 residues in the CDR3. CDR1 is SGHTA and CDR2 is FQGNSA in the germline V gene. CDR3 nucleotide sequence: TGTGCCAGCACCCGCGGGCCCCGGGGGAACACTGAAGCTTTCTTT. Translation gives CASTRGPRGNTEAFF. The variable domain in full, with the rest retrieved from reference TRBV7-2 and TRBJ1-1, is GAGVSQSPSNKVTEKGKDVELRCDPISGHTALYWYRQSLGQGLEFLIYFQGNSAPDKSGLPSDRFSAERTGGSVSTLTIQRTQQEDSAVYLCASTRGPRGNTEAFFGQGTRLTVV.

This chain links TRBV29-1 with TRBJ2-1; 7 bases match TRBD2. The CDR3 contains 14 residues. Germline V gives CDR1 SQVTM, CDR2 ANQGSEA. The junction had 4 bases not matched to a gene; V was cut back by 4 bases and J by 1 base. CDR3 loop: CSVVVGGSYNEQFF. CDR3 bases: TGCAGCGTTGTGGTGGGGGGGTCCTACAATGAGCAGTTCTTC.

This chain connects TRBV2 to TRBJ2-1; 12 bases match TRBD2. The V gene end was trimmed by 7 bases and the J gene end by 7 bases; junction bases not matched to a gene: 11. The germline V gene encodes CDR1 SNHLY and CDR2 FYNNEI. The CDR3 is made up of 16 amino acids. The CDR3 nucleotides are TGTGCCAGCACCGACCGGCTAGCGGGAGGGCCAAATGAGCAGTTCTTC. Protein product: CASTDRLAGGPNEQFF.

The CDR3 DNA reads TGTGCCATCAGAAAAGGGACAGGGTTTGGAGGCAGTGAGACCCAGTACTTC. This encodes CAIRKGTGFGGSETQYF. The chain carries TRBV10-3 and TRBJ2-5, with TRBD1 identical over 9 bases. This CDR3 is built from 17 residues. The germline gives CDR1 ENHRY, CDR2 SYGVKD. J gave up 5 bases and V 6 bases, and 16 bases lay outside the gene matches.

V is TRBV6-1 and J is TRBJ2-7; the match to TRBD1 covers 10 bases. This CDR3 contains 14 residues. After removal of 6 bases from V and 6 bases from J, the junction contained 8 bases not matched to a gene. CDR1 and CDR2 from the germline V gene are MNHNS and SASEGT. The CDR3, as DNA: TGTGCCAGCAGAGACCCCGGGACAGGGGTCGAGCAGTACTTC. Protein sequence: CASRDPGTGVEQYF.

This clone was counted between two and nine times. This chain's CDR3 is CASSIGPVFSSGNTIYF. The CDR3 DNA reads as TGTGCCAGTAGTATAGGCCCGGTCTTTAGCTCTGGAAACACCATATATTTT. The chain employs TRBV19 and TRBJ1-3; D is ambiguous. V was pared by 1 base and J by 0 bases, with 13 bases between. The CDR3 has 17 residues. Germline CDR1 and CDR2: LNHDA and SQIVND (reference sequence).

This rearrangement joins TRBV25-1 to TRBJ1-1, with 10 bases aligning to TRBD1. Germline V gene lookup returns CDR1 MGHDK and CDR2 SYGVNS. The CDR3 is made up of 16 amino acids. The J segment lost 6 bases and the V segment lost 5 bases, leaving 12 bases of the junction unmatched. CDR3: CASSTRTGGIRAEAFF. The CDR3 coding sequence is TGTGCCAGCAGTACTCGGACAGGGGGGATCCGCGCTGAAGCTTTCTTT.

The chain combines TRBV5-1 with TRBJ2-7; 9 bases align to TRBD1. Germline CDR1 is SGHRS and CDR2 is YFSETQ. This CDR3 comprises 15 residues. V shed 4 bases and J 3 bases; nucleotides not matched to a gene: 8. CDR3 sequence reads: CASSTQGAQFYEQYF. In DNA, the CDR3 is TGCGCCAGCAGCACACAGGGGGCACAATTCTACGAGCAGTACTTC.

The chain recombines TRBV12-5 with TRBJ2-7, with 8 positions matching TRBD1. J was trimmed by 3 bases and V by 5 bases; bases with no gene match: 6. CDR3 size: 14 residues. The germline V gene has CDR1 LGHNT and CDR2 FRNRAP. The CDR3 DNA is TGTGCTAGTGGTCCAGGACAGGGCGTCTACGAGCAGTACTTC. This encodes CASGPGQGVYEQYF.

The DNA of the CDR3 is TGTGCCAGCAGCTTGGATGGACAGGGCTACGAGCAGTACTTC. It specifies CASSLDGQGYEQYF. The chain couples TRBV5-4 to TRBJ2-7, with 8 bases aligning to TRBD1. Looked up from germline, CDR1 is SGHNT and CDR2 is YYREEE (reference sequence). The CDR3 runs 14 residues. V lost 0 bases and J lost 3; bases outside the gene matches: 2.

The chain carries TRBV4-3 and TRBJ1-5; D gene ambiguous. Trimming pared 3 bases from V and 5 bases from J, leaving 14 bases between. The CDR3 consists of 15 residues. CDR1 and CDR2 from the germline V gene are LGHNA and YSLEER. The CDR3 DNA follows: TGCGCCAGCAGCCAGAGGGCGACCCCTGATCAGCCCCAGCATTTT. It is translated as CASSQRATPDQPQHF.

Concerning this clone itself: One end of the junction fails to match germline, which may point to a read error. J is TRBJ2-5 and V is TRBV7-9; 10 nucleotides align to TRBD2. CDR1 is SEHNR, CDR2 FQNEAQ, per germline (reference sequence). This CDR3 spans 16 amino acids. The CDR3 sequence: CSSSLGLLAGKETQYF. The CDR3 nucleotides are TGTTCCAGCAGCTTAGGCCTACTAGCGGGGAAAGAGACCCAGTACTTC.

About this clone: At one end the junction does not follow the germline gene, possibly because of a read error. The chain carries TRBV7-9 and TRBJ1-5; D may be TRBD1 (5 bases). The CDR3 is 13 amino acids. Germline CDR1 reads SEHNR; CDR2 reads FQNEAQ (reference sequence). CDR3 nucleotide sequence: TGTTCCAGCAGCTTAGACAGCGGGCAGCCCCAGCATTTT. Translating gives CSSSLDSGQPQHF.

This clone was seen just once. The rearrangement links TRBV29-1 to TRBJ2-5; TRBD2 aligns across 12 bases. The CDR3 has 14 amino acids. CDR1 and CDR2 from the germline V gene are SQVTM and ANQGSEA. V lost 5 bases to trimming and J lost 5 bases; unmatched junction nucleotides: 6. The CDR3 here is CSVWASGGAETQYF. The CDR3 DNA sequence: TGCAGCGTTTGGGCTAGCGGGGGGGCGGAGACCCAGTACTTC.

This clone appeared a single time. The rearrangement links TRBV30 to TRBJ1-2; D gene unclear. The V end lost 4 bases, the J end lost 0 bases, and 9 bases lay between the germline ends. Germline V gene data show CDR1 as GTSNPN and CDR2 as SVGIG (reference sequence). The CDR3 is 13 residues long. The CDR3 sequence: CAWTRRTNYGYTF. The CDR3 bases are TGTGCCTGGACCCGCAGGACTAACTATGGCTACACCTTC.

The rearrangement uses TRBV19 and TRBJ2-3; 8 bases are a match to TRBD2. The V gene's germline CDR1 is LNHDA and CDR2 SQIVND (reference sequence). The J segment lost 12 bases and the V segment lost 5 bases, leaving 7 bases of the junction unmatched. This CDR3 region has 12 residues. CDR3 DNA: TGTGCCAGTAGTTATAGCGGGACCACCCAGTATTTT. Its protein product is CASSYSGTTQYF.

The chain employs TRBV13 and TRBJ2-3, with D maybe TRBD2 (6 bases). CDR3 length: 15 residues. Deletions cut 6 bases from V and 2 bases from J, with 15 bases between. Germline V gene sequence: CDR1 PRHDT, CDR2 FYEKMQ (reference sequence). The CDR3 region has the DNA TGTGCCAGCAGGGCGGGGACGGACTTCACAGATACGCAGTATTTT. Translating gives CASRAGTDFTDTQYF.

The rearrangement uses TRBV7-9 and TRBJ2-2; TRBD1 agrees at 11 bases. V gave up 5 bases and J gave up 6 bases; unmatched junction bases: 8. The germline V gene encodes CDR1 SEHNR and CDR2 FQNEAQ (reference sequence). The CDR3 sequence is 16 residues long. The CDR3 region is CASSRTGGVNAGELFF. CDR3 nucleotides: TGTGCCAGCAGCCGGACAGGGGGCGTCAACGCCGGGGAGCTGTTTTTT.

This clone was observed a single time. The chain recombines TRBV27 with TRBJ1-5; TRBD1 is a possible D gene (5 bases). The CDR3 is made up of 16 amino acids. Germline CDR1 is MNHEY and CDR2 is SMNVEV (reference sequence). Trimming took 6 bases from V and 0 from J, leaving 15 bases between them. CDR3 DNA sequence: TGTGCCAGCAGCGCGGCCCAGGGATATAGCAATCAGCCCCAGCATTTT. Its protein product is CASSAAQGYSNQPQHF.

This chain's CDR3 is CAWRENRAFSSYEQYF. CDR3 nucleotides: TGTGCCTGGCGTGAGAACAGGGCGTTCAGCTCCTACGAGCAGTACTTC. The genes are TRBV30 and TRBJ2-7; possibly TRBD1 for D (6 bases). CDR1 and CDR2 (germline): GTSNPN, SVGIG (reference sequence). CDR3 size: 16 residues. The V and J ends lost 5 bases and 0 bases respectively, with 20 bases between them.

This chain uses TRBV7-2 with TRBJ2-5; 11 bases match TRBD1. The length of the CDR3 is 16 residues. Germline assignment: CDR1 SGHTA and CDR2 FQGNSA. V was pared by 2 bases and J by 5 bases, with 7 bases of the junction left unmatched. DNA of the CDR3: TGTGCCAGCAGCTTACATAGGACAGGGGGCGGTGAGACCCAGTACTTC. It translates to CASSLHRTGGGETQYF.

Concerning this clone: A junction boundary mismatches the germline segment, possibly from a read error. The rearrangement joins TRBV7-9 to TRBJ2-1, with 10 bases aligning to TRBD1. The germline CDR1 and CDR2 sequences are SEHNR and FQNEAQ (reference sequence). The CDR3 runs to 14 residues. DNA of the CDR3: TGTGCAAGCACCCGGACAGGGGGTAACAATGAGCAGTTCTTC. As protein: CASTRTGGNNEQFF.